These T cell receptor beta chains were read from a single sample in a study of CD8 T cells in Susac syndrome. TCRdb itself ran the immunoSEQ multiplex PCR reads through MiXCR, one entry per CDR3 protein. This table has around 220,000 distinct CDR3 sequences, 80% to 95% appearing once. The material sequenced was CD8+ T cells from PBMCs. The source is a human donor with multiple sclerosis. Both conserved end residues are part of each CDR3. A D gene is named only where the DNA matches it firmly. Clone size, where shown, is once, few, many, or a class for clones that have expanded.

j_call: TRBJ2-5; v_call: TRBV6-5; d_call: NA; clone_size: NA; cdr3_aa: CASSYSRGGGETQYF; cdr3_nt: TGTGCCAGCAGTTACTCGAGGGGGGGCGGTGAGACCCAGTACTTC
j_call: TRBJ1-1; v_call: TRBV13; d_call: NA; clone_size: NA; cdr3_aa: CASSLGTTTEAFF; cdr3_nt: TGTGCCAGCAGCTTGGGGACCACCACTGAAGCTTTCTTT
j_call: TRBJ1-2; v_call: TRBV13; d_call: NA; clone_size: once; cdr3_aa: CASSPERGSYGYTF; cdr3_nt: TGTGCCAGCAGCCCCGAACGGGGGAGCTATGGCTACACCTTC
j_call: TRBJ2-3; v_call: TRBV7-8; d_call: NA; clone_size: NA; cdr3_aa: CASSLEGGRAPTQYF; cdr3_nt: TGTGCCAGCAGCTTAGAAGGTGGGAGAGCCCCCACGCAGTATTTT
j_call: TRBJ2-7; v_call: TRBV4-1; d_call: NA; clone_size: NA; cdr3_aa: CASSLFLSYEQYF; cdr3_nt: TGCGCCAGCAGCCTCTTCCTCTCCTACGAGCAGTACTTC
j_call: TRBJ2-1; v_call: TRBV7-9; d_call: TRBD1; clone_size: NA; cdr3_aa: CASRPGGSYNEQFF; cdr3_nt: TGTGCCAGCCGTCCAGGGGGAAGTTACAATGAGCAGTTCTTC
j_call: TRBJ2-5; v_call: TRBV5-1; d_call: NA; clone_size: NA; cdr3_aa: CASSSPLRENQETQYF; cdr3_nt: TGCGCCAGCAGCTCCCCGTTACGGGAGAACCAAGAGACCCAGTACTTC
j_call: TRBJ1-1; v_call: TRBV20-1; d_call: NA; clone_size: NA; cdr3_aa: CSAFTGGRVSEAFF; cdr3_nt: TGCAGTGCTTTCACGGGGGGGCGAGTGTCAGAAGCTTTCTTT
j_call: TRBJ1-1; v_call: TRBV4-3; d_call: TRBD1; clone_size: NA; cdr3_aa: CASSLFRGGTEAFF; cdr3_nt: TGCGCCAGCAGCCTTTTCAGGGGGGGCACTGAAGCTTTCTTT
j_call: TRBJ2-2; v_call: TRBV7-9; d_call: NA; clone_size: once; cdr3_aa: CASSVPGQNTGELFF; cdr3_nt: TGTGCCAGCAGCGTACCGGGACAGAACACCGGGGAGCTGTTTTTT
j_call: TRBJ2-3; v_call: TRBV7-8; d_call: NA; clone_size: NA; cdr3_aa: CASSKDYISTDTQYF; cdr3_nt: TGTGCCAGCAGCAAGGACTATATCAGCACAGATACGCAGTATTTT
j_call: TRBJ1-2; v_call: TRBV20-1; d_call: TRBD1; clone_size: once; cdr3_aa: CSARDLKLWDRENYGYTF; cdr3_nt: TGCAGTGCTAGAGATTTGAAGCTATGGGACAGAGAGAACTATGGCTACACCTTC
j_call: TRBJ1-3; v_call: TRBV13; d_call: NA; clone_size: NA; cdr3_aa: CASSFVRDQFRTPGNTIYF; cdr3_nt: TGTGCCAGCAGCTTTGTCAGGGACCAATTCCGAACGCCAGGAAACACCATATATTTT
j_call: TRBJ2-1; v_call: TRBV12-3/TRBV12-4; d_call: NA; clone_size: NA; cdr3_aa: CASSEGHLYNEQFF; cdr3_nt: TGTGCCAGCAGTGAGGGACACCTTTACAATGAGCAGTTCTTC
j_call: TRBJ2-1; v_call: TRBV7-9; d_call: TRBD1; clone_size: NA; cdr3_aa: CAGGLFRDRVGDEQFF; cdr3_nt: TGTGCCGGAGGGCTTTTCCGGGACAGGGTTGGCGATGAGCAGTTCTTC
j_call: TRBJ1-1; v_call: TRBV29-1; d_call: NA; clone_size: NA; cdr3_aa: CSVDWGTEAFF; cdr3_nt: TGCAGCGTTGATTGGGGGACTGAAGCTTTCTTT
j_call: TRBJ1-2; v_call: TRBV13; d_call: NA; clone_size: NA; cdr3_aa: CASSLVVRDYGYTF; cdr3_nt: TGTGCCAGCAGCTTAGTCGTCAGGGACTATGGCTACACCTTC
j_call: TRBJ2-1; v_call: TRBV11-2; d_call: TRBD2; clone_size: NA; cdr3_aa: CASSLPGTRHNEQFF; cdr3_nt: TGTGCCAGCAGCCTCCCGGGGACTAGGCACAATGAGCAGTTCTTC
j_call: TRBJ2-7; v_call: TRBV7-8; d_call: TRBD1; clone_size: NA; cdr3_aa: CASSETGYEQYF; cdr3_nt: TGTGCCAGCAGCGAGACAGGGTACGAGCAGTACTTC
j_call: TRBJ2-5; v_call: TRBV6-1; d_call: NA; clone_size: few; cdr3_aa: CASSQTQETQYF; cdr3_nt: TGTGCCAGCAGCCAGACTCAAGAGACCCAGTACTTC
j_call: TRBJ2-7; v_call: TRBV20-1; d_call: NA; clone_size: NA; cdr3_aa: CSARGAEGARSYEQYF; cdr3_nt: TGCAGTGCTAGAGGGGCGGAGGGGGCCAGGTCCTACGAGCAGTACTTC
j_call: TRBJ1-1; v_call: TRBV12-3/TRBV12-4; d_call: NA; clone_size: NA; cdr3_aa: CASSLPLNTEAFF; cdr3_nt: TGTGCCAGCAGTTTGCCCCTGAACACTGAAGCTTTCTTT
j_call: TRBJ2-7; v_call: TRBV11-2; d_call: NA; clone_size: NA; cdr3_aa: CASSFSGEQYF; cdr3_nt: TGTGCCAGCAGCTTCAGTGGCGAGCAGTACTTC
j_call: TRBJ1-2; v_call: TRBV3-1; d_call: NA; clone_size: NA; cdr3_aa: CASSQATTVHYGYTF; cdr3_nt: TGTGCCAGCAGCCAAGCTACGACAGTCCACTATGGCTACACCTTC
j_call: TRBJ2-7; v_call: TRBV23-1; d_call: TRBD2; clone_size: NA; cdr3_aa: CASSQSRVAGIYGSLYEQYF; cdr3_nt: TGCGCCAGCAGTCAATCTCGAGTAGCGGGGATATACGGCTCCCTCTACGAGCAGTACTTC
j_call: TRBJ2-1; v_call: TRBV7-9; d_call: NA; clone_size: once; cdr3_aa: CASEGGGYNEQFF; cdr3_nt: TGTGCCTCGGAGGGGGGTGGCTACAATGAGCAGTTCTTC
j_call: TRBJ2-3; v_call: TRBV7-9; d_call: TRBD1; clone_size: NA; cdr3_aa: CASSPRTGITDTQYF; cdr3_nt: TGTGCCAGCAGCCCGCGGACAGGAATCACAGATACGCAGTATTTT
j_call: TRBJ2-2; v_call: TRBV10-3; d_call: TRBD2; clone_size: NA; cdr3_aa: CAIGGANTGELFF; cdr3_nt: TGTGCCATCGGGGGGGCGAACACCGGGGAGCTGTTTTTT
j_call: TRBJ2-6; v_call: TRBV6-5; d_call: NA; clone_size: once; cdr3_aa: CASSYGGLSHNVLTF; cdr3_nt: TGTGCCAGCAGTTACGGGGGGTTGTCGCACAACGTCCTGACTTTC
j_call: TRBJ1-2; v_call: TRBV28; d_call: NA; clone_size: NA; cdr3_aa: CASSFSSRGYGYTF; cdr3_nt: TGTGCCAGCAGTTTTTCTAGCAGGGGCTATGGCTACACCTTC
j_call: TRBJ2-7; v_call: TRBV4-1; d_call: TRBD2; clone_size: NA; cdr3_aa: CASSHSGTSGRSVHEQYF; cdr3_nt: TGCGCCAGCAGCCACTCCGGGACTAGCGGGAGGAGCGTCCACGAGCAGTACTTC
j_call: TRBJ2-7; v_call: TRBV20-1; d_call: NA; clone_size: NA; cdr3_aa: CSARPVTSYEQYF; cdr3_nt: TGCAGTGCTAGACCTGTGACCAGCTACGAGCAGTACTTC
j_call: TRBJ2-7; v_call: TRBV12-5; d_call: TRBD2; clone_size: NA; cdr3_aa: CASSGAGRDYEQYF; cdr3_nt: TGTGCTTCCTCAGGAGCGGGAAGGGACTACGAGCAGTACTTC
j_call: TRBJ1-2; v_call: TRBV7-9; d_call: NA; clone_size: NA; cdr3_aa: CASSLEGHGYTF; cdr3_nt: TGTGCCAGCAGCTTAGAAGGGCATGGCTACACCTTC
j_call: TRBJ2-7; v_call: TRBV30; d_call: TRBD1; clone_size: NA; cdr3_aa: CAWSSGQSSEQYF; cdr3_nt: TGTGCCTGGAGTTCGGGACAGTCAAGCGAGCAGTACTTC
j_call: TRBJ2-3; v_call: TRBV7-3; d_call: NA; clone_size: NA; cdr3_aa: CASSLMGGLDTQYF; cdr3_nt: TGTGCCAGCAGCTTAATGGGGGGATTAGATACGCAGTATTTT
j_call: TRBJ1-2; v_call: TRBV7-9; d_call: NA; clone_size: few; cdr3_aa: CASSLDFPGYTF; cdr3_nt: TGTGCCAGCAGCTTAGACTTCCCTGGCTACACCTTC
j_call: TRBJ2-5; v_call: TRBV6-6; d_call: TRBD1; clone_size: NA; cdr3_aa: CASSYATGTGGETQYF; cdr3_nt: TGTGCCAGCAGTTACGCCACCGGGACAGGGGGGGAGACCCAGTACTTC
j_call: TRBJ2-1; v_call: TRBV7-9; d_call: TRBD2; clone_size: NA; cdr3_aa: CASSLKTSGAYNEQFF; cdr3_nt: TGTGCCAGCAGCTTAAAGACTAGCGGGGCTTACAATGAGCAGTTCTTC
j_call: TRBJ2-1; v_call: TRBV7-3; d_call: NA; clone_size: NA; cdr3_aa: CASSSTFGQFF; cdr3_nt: TGTGCCAGCAGCTCGACATTCGGGCAGTTCTTC
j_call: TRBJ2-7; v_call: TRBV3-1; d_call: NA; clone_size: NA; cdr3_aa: CASSPLAKGTYEQYF; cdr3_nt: TGTGCCAGCAGCCCGCTGGCTAAGGGAACCTACGAGCAGTACTTC
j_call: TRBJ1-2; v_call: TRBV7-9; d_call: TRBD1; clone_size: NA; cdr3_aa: CASSLEDRSGYTF; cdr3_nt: TGTGCCAGCAGCTTAGAGGACAGGTCCGGCTACACCTTC
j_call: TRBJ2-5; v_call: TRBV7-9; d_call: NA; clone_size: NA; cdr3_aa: CASSLSVRETQYF; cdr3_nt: TGTGCCAGCAGCTTATCAGTGCGAGAGACCCAGTACTTC
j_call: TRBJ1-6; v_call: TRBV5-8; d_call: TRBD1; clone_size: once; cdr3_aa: CASTLRDRDNSPLHF; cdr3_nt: TGTGCCAGCACGCTCCGGGACAGGGACAATTCACCCCTCCACTTT
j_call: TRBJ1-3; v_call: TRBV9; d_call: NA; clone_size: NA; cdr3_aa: CASSPTDGNTIYF; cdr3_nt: TGTGCCAGCAGCCCCACGGATGGAAACACCATATATTTT